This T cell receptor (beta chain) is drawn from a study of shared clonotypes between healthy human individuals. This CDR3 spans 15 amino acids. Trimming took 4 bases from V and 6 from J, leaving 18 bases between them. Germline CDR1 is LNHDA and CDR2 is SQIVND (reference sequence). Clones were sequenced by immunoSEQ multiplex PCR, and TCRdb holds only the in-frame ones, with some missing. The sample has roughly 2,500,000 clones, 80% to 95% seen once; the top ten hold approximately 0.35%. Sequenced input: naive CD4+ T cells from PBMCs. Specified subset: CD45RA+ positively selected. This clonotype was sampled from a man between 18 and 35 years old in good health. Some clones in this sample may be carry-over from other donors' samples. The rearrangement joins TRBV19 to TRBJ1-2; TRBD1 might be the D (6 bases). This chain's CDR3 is CASSSVDSRFNGYTF. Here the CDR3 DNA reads TGTGCCAGTAGTAGCGTGGACAGTCGGTTTAATGGCTACACCTTC.